The table lists the clone carrying this T cell receptor (beta chain) with many counts. What it binds is unknown. The germline V gene has CDR1 SEHNR and CDR2 FQNEAQ (reference sequence). J was trimmed by 5 bases and V by 5 bases; bases with no gene match: 10. There are 15 residues in the CDR3. Time point: pre-sensitization, week 0. The treatment was: therapeutic diphenylcyclopropenone sensitization with weekly scalp DPC. The data are from a study of human T cells and chemical hapten exposure. About the research overall: Skin on the upper inner arm, roughly 2 cm by roughly 2 cm in size, was sensitized with 2% DPC.

In the authors' methods: Sequenced samples showed a median of roughly 99,000 TCRs each, with counts running from about 20,000 to 690,000. Using its own MiXCR run on the RACE reads, TCRdb lists one record per CDR3 protein. TCRdb's processing, not the authors' own work, is the source of the V and J calls. The table shows about 68,000 distinct CDR3 sequences, with 9.5% to 13% occurring only once. Overall study findings and caveats: Patch test score rose with PT1 expanded TCRs, significant at 8, 16, 32, not 4.

The source is a woman aged 50 to 65 with alopecia areata. Some clones in this sample may be carry-over from other donors' samples. The V and J genes are TRBV7-9 and TRBJ1-1; TRBD1 matches at 8 bases. This specimen consisted of whole blood, obtained in connection with sensitization to the hapten diphenylcyclopropenone (DPC). CDR3 loop: CASSTRTGRGTEAFF. As DNA, the CDR3 is TGTGCCAGCAGCACCCGGACAGGGAGGGGAACTGAAGCTTTCTTT.